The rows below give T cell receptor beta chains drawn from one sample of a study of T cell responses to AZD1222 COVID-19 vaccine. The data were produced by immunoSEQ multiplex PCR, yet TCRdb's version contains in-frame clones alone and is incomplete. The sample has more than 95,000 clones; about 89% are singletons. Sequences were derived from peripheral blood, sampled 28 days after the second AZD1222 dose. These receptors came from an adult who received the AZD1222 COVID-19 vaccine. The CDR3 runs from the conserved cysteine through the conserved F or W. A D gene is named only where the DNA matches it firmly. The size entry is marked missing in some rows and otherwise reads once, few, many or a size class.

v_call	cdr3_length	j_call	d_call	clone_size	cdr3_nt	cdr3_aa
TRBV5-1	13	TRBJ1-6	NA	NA	TGCGCCAGCAGCTTGGGAGGGAGTTCACCCCTCCACTTT	CASSLGGSSPLHF
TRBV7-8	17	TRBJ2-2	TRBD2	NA	TGTGCCAGCAGCCCAGAACCGGGACTACAGAACACCGGGGAGCTGTTTTTT	CASSPEPGLQNTGELFF
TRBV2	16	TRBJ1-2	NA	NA	TGTGCCAGCAGGAGGGGGAACACGGACCGAGTGGGTGGCTACACCTTC	CASRRGNTDRVGGYTF
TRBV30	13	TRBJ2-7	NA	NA	TGTGCCTGGAGTGGTAGTAGGGACGGCGAGCAGTACTTC	CAWSGSRDGEQYF
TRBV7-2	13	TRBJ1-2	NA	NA	TGTGCCAGCAGCTTACTGACCATCTATGGCTACACCTTC	CASSLLTIYGYTF
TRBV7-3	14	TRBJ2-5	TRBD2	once	TGTGCCAGCAGCTTACTAGCGGGGCAAGAGACCCAGTACTTC	CASSLLAGQETQYF
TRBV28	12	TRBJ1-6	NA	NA	TGTGCCAGCAGTTACGCCGCCACCCCCCTCCACTTT	CASSYAATPLHF
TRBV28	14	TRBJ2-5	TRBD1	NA	TGTGCCAGCAGTTTATCCCAGGGGGCGGGGACCCAGTACTTC	CASSLSQGAGTQYF
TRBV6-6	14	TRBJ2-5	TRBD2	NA	TGTGCCCACGGGAGCGGGGGCTTCCAAGAGACCCAGTACTTC	CAHGSGGFQETQYF
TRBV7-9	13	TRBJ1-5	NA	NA	TGTGCCAGCAGCTTGAAGAGTGGGGGGCCCCAGCATTTT	CASSLKSGGPQHF
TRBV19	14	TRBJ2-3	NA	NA	TGTGCCAGTAGTATGGGGGACCCCGGAGGTACGCAGTATTTT	CASSMGDPGGTQYF
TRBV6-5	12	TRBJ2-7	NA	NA	TGTGCCAGCAGAGCGACTGTATACGAGCAGTACTTC	CASRATVYEQYF
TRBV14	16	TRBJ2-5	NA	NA	TGTGCCAGCAGCCCCCTTCTAATTAGGGCCCCGTGTCCCCGGTACTTC	CASSPLLIRAPCPRYF
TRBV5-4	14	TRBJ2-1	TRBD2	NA	TGTGCCAGCAGCCAATTAGCGGGGAATAATGAGCAGTTCTTC	CASSQLAGNNEQFF
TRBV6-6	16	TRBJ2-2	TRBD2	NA	TGTGCCAGCAGCCTCCCCGGGACTAGCTTTCCCGGGGAGCTGTTTTTT	CASSLPGTSFPGELFF
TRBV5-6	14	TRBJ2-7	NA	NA	TGTGCCAGCAGCCTGGAACTTGGAGGACCCGAGCAGTACTTC	CASSLELGGPEQYF
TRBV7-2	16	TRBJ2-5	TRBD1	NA	TGTGCCAGCAGCTTAGTGGGACAGGGAAGGGGAAAGACCCAGTACTTC	CASSLVGQGRGKTQYF
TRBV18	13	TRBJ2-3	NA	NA	TGTGCCAGCTCATCTCAGACCACAGATACGCAGTATTTT	CASSSQTTDTQYF
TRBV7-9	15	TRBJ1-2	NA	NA	TGTGCCAGCAGCTTAGTTCTTTTAGGGAGCTATGGCTACACCTTC	CASSLVLLGSYGYTF
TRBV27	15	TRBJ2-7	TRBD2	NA	TGTGCCAGCCATCCGCTAGCGGGAGGGCCATACGAGCAGTACTTC	CASHPLAGGPYEQYF
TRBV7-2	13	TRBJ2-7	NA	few	TGTGCCAGCAGCTGGGGACGTTCCTACGAGCAGTACTTC	CASSWGRSYEQYF
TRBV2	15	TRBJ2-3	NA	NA	TGTGCCAGCAGTCCCGGGACGGTGAACACAGATACGCAGTATTTT	CASSPGTVNTDTQYF
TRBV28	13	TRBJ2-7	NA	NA	TGTGCCAGCAAACGGACATCCCCCTACGAGCAGTACTTC	CASKRTSPYEQYF
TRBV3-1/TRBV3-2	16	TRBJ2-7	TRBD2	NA	TGTGCCAGCAGCCAAGCGGGCGGGAGGGCCGGTAACGAGCAGTACTTC	CASSQAGGRAGNEQYF
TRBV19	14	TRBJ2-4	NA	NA	TGTGCCAGTAGTATCAATTCACAGGGTGGCATTCAGTACTTC	CASSINSQGGIQYF
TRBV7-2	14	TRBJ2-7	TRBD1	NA	TGTGCCAGCAGCCTAAGCCCGGGACAGGGGATCTCCGGCTTC	CASSLSPGQGISGF
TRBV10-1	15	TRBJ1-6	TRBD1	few	TGCGCCAGCGACTCAGGGGGCTCCTATAATTCACCCCTCCACTTT	CASDSGGSYNSPLHF
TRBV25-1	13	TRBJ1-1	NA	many	TGTGCCAGCGCCGAGGGGGGCTGGACTGAAGCTTTCTTT	CASAEGGWTEAFF
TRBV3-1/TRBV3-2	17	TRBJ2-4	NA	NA	TGTGCCAGCAGCCAAGAGAGTTGGGGGCGGGCCAAAAACATTCAGTACTTC	CASSQESWGRAKNIQYF
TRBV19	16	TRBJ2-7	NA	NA	TGTGCCAGTAGTATCCAACAGGCTGGGGGTCGGAACGAGCAGTACTTC	CASSIQQAGGRNEQYF
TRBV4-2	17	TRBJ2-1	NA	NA	TGTGCCAGCAGCCAAGATGAGCCCGGGGGCGCCCACAATGAGCAGTTCTTC	CASSQDEPGGAHNEQFF
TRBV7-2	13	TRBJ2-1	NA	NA	TGTGCCAGCAGCTTAGAACTAGCCAATGAGCAGTTCTTC	CASSLELANEQFF
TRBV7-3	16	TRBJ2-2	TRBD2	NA	TGTGCCAGCAGACGATATAGCGGGCAGAACACCGGGGAGCTGTTTTTT	CASRRYSGQNTGELFF
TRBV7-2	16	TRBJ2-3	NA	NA	TGTGCCAGCAGCGTTGGGACCCTTTTAAACACAGATACGCAGTATTTT	CASSVGTLLNTDTQYF
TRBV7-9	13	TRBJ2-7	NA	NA	TGTGCCAGCAGCTTCGCAAATTTCTACGAGCAGTACTTC	CASSFANFYEQYF
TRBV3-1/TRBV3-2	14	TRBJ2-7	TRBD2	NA	TGTGCCAGCAGCCAATGGACTAGCGGGAGCGAGCAGTACTTC	CASSQWTSGSEQYF
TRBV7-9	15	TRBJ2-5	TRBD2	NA	TGTGCCACAGAACAAGCGGGGGGTTCTCAAGAGACCCAGTACTTC	CATEQAGGSQETQYF
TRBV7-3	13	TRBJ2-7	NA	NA	TGTGCCAGCAGCCCCTACAGCGACTACGAGCAGTACTTC	CASSPYSDYEQYF
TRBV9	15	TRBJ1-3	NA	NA	TGTGCCAGCAGCGTCCAGTTCTCCTCTGGAAACACCATATATTTT	CASSVQFSSGNTIYF